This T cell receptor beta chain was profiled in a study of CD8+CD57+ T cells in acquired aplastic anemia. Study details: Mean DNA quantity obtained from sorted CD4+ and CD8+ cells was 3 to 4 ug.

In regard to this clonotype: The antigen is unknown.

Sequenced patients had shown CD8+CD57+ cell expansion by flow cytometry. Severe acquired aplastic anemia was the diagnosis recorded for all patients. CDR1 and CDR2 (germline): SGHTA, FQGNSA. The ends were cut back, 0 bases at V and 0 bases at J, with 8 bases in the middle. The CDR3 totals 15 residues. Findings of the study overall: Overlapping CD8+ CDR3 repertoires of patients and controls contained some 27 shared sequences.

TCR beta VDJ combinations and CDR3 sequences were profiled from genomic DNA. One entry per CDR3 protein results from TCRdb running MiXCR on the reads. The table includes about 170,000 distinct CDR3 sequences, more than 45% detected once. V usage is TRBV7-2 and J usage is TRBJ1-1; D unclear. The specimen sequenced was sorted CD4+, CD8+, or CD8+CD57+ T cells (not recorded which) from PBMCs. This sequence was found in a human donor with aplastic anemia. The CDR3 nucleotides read TGTGCCAGCAGCTTAGCTCTGGGGATGAACACTGAAGCTTTCTTT. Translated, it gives CASSLALGMNTEAFF.